One and the same sample provided the 20 T cell receptor beta chains below, sequenced in a study of graft-versus-host responses after intestinal transplantation. TCRdb keeps only in-frame clones here, not all; method: immunoSEQ multiplex PCR. The table has 10,000 or so clones, just under 30% seen once. This specimen consisted of alloreactive CD4+ T cells from a mixed lymphocyte reaction culture, obtained before intestinal transplant. Subset in this sample: CFSE-low proliferating T cells sorted from roughly 6-day pre-transplant mixed lymphocyte reaction (GvH or HvG direction). All receptors come from a human patient who received an intestinal transplant.

V and J are TRBV19 and TRBJ2-1, with D uncertain. Germline CDR1 and CDR2: LNHDA and SQIVND (reference sequence). Trimming shortened V by 5 bases and J by 0 bases, and 8 bases separated the two germline ends. The CDR3 covers 14 residues. In nucleotides, the CDR3 is TGTGCCAGTAGTTTGGCTAGCTCCTACAATGAGCAGTTCTTC. Encoded protein: CASSLASSYNEQFF.

The chain couples TRBV6-1 to TRBJ1-2; D is unresolved. CDR1 and CDR2 (germline): MNHNS, SASEGT. Trimming stripped 5 bases from V and 5 bases from J, with 15 bases between. The CDR3 sequence is 14 residues long. DNA of the CDR3: TGTGCCAGCAGTTTAGCGGGTCCCTCATATGGCTACACCTTC. Translated, it gives CASSLAGPSYGYTF.

This clone appeared a few times. V is TRBV9 and J is TRBJ2-7, with a weak D call TRBD1 (5 bases). The germline V gene has CDR1 SGDLS and CDR2 YYNGEE. The V and J ends lost 5 bases and 3 bases respectively, with 6 bases between them. The CDR3 sequence is 11 residues long. The CDR3 sequence: CASSGHYEQYF. CDR3 sequence (DNA): TGTGCCAGCAGTGGACACTACGAGCAGTACTTC. Complete variable domain (other parts from reference TRBV9 and TRBJ2-7): DSGVTQTPKHLITATGQRVTLRCSPRSGDLSVYWYQQSLDQGLQFLIQYYNGEERAKGNILERFSAQQFPDLHSELNLSSLELGDSALYFCASSGHYEQYFGPGTRLTVT.

The chain recombines TRBV4-1 with TRBJ2-2; 8 bases agree with TRBD1. The CDR3 loop spans 16 amino acids. V shed 3 bases, J shed 1 base, and the junction held 4 bases outside the gene matches. Germline CDR1 reads MGHRA; CDR2 reads YSYEKL. The CDR3 sequence: CASSQAGGLNTGELFF. CDR3 nucleotide sequence: TGCGCCAGCAGCCAGGCAGGGGGCCTGAACACCGGGGAGCTGTTTTTT.

This clone is labeled medium-sized. The J gene is TRBJ2-4, the V gene TRBV11-2; perhaps D is TRBD1 or TRBD2 (5 bases each). The CDR3 runs 19 residues. The germline CDR1 and CDR2 sequences are SGHAT and FQNNGV. V lost 2 bases to trimming and J lost 0 bases, with 20 bases between them. In DNA form, the CDR3 reads TGTGCCAGCAGCTTACAGGGCAGGGTGGAGGAATTAGCCAAAAACATTCAGTACTTC. This sequence encodes CASSLQGRVEELAKNIQYF.

The V gene is TRBV6-6, the J gene TRBJ2-7, with 10 bases aligning to TRBD2. The CDR3 contains 15 residues. V gave up 2 bases and J gave up 0 bases; unmatched junction bases: 1. Germline V gene data show CDR1 as MNHNY and CDR2 as SVGAGI (reference sequence). The CDR3 coding sequence is TGTGCCAGCAGTTACGGGACTAGCGCCTCCTACGAGCAGTACTTC. Translation: CASSYGTSASYEQYF.

V and J are TRBV7-6 and TRBJ2-1; 7 bases match TRBD2. Per germline, CDR1 SGHVS and CDR2 FNYEAQ. With 4 bases clipped from V and 5 bases from J, the junction kept 14 bases outside the gene matches. The CDR3 has 17 amino acids. The CDR3 DNA reads as TGTGCCAGCAGCTCCCCCTGGGGCGCGGGAGAGCACAATGAGCAGTTCTTC. It codes for CASSSPWGAGEHNEQFF. The variable domain in full, with the rest retrieved from reference TRBV7-6 and TRBJ2-1, is GAGVSQSPRYKVTKRGQDVALRCDPISGHVSLYWYRQALGQGPEFLTYFNYEAQQDKSGLPNDRFSAERPEGSISTLTIQRTEQRDSAMYRCASSSPWGAGEHNEQFFGPGTRLTVL.

In its sample, this clone ranks as medium-sized (0.01 to 0.1%). CDR3 DNA sequence: TGTGCCAGCAGCGACCCTACAAAGAACACTGAAGCTTTCTTT. Protein sequence: CASSDPTKNTEAFF. The chain joins TRBV9 to TRBJ1-1; D remains unclear. This CDR3 has 14 residues. Germline values: CDR1 SGDLS, CDR2 YYNGEE. V lost 3 bases, J lost 1 base, and 10 bases lay in between.

This clone was counted a few times. V gene TRBV6-1 combines with J gene TRBJ2-2; 13 bases agree with TRBD2. Losses at the gene ends were 1 base for V and 6 bases for J; bases not matched to a gene: 5. Germline-derived CDR1 and CDR2 are MNHNS and SASEGT. The CDR3 loop spans 17 amino acids. The CDR3 region is CASSEDRLAGGSGELFF. The DNA for the CDR3 is TGTGCCAGCAGTGAAGATCGACTAGCGGGAGGATCCGGGGAGCTGTTTTTT.

The rearrangement uses TRBV7-9 and TRBJ1-2; D ambiguous. Per germline, CDR1 SEHNR and CDR2 FQNEAQ (reference sequence). The CDR3 has 14 residues. V lost 1 base, J lost 7 bases, and 13 bases lay in between. The CDR3: CASSLEVAGSGYTF. Written as DNA, the CDR3 is TGTGCCAGCAGCTTAGAAGTGGCAGGCTCTGGCTACACCTTC.

This chain connects TRBV6-5 to TRBJ2-5; 7 nucleotides line up with TRBD1. CDR1 is MNHEY, CDR2 SVGAGI, per germline. The CDR3 sequence is 14 residues long. Trimming cost V 6 bases and J 1 base; bases outside gene matches: 5. This chain's CDR3 is CASSTDRIQETQYF. CDR3 DNA sequence: TGTGCCAGCAGCACGGACAGGATCCAAGAGACCCAGTACTTC.

This clone has a handful of counts. The V gene is TRBV19, the J gene TRBJ2-7, with no clear D. This CDR3 is 15 amino acids long. The V end was cut by 0 bases, the J end by 2 bases, with 11 bases between. CDR1 is LNHDA and CDR2 is SQIVND in the germline V gene (reference sequence). CDR3 loop: CASSIDQGRPYEQYF. The CDR3 bases are TGTGCCAGTAGTATAGATCAAGGCAGACCCTACGAGCAGTACTTC.

By share, this clone counts as medium-sized (0.01 to 0.1%). V gene TRBV4-1 combines with J gene TRBJ2-7, with D uncertain. The ends were cut back, 0 bases at V and 1 base at J, with 10 bases in the middle. CDR3 length: 15 amino acids. Germline V gene sequence: CDR1 MGHRA, CDR2 YSYEKL. CDR3 bases: TGCGCCAGCAGCCAAGAAGGATCTAGTTCCTACGAGCAGTACTTC. It encodes CASSQEGSSSYEQYF.

The chain joins TRBV7-6 to TRBJ1-1; D is ambiguous. CDR1 and CDR2 (germline): SGHVS, FNYEAQ. Deletions cut 1 base from V and 1 base from J, with 4 bases between. This CDR3 has 13 residues. DNA for the CDR3: TGTGCCAGCAGCTTAGACAGGAACACTGAAGCTTTCTTT. Translated: CASSLDRNTEAFF.

CDR3 sequence: CASTRGGTNQPQHF. As DNA, the CDR3 is TGTGCCAGCACTAGGGGGGGTACTAATCAGCCCCAGCATTTT. The chain joins TRBV2 to TRBJ1-5, with D maybe TRBD1 (6 bases). The ends were cut back, 7 bases at V and 4 bases at J, with 14 bases in the middle. Germline-derived CDR1 and CDR2 are SNHLY and FYNNEI. This CDR3 region has 14 residues.

The rearrangement joins TRBV30 to TRBJ1-4, with TRBD1 identical over 8 bases. CDR1 and CDR2 (germline): GTSNPN, SVGIG (reference sequence). V lost 0 bases to trimming and J lost 4 bases; unmatched junction nucleotides: 10. This CDR3 is built from 17 residues. CDR3 amino acids: CAWSVRGQGRGNEKLFF. In DNA, the CDR3 is TGTGCCTGGAGTGTACGAGGACAGGGTAGGGGTAATGAAAAACTGTTTTTT.

The chain combines TRBV12-5 with TRBJ1-1; D gene unclear. The CDR3 consists of 15 residues. Trimming removed 0 bases from V and 2 bases from J, with 10 bases in between. Germline assignment: CDR1 LGHNT and CDR2 FRNRAP. CDR3 residues: CASGLVLRGNTEAFF. The CDR3 DNA follows: TGTGCTAGTGGTTTGGTACTTCGTGGTAACACTGAAGCTTTCTTT.

This clone was observed a handful of times. The chain combines TRBV7-9 with TRBJ2-5, with D perhaps assigned TRBD1 or TRBD2 (6 bases each). Trimming removed 2 bases at V and 4 bases at J, with 17 bases between. This CDR3 region has 16 residues. CDR1 SEHNR and CDR2 FQNEAQ come from the germline V gene (reference sequence). The CDR3 region is CASSLLGGLVGETQYF. In DNA, the CDR3 is TGTGCCAGCAGCTTATTAGGGGGGCTCGTAGGAGAGACCCAGTACTTC.

There are a few counts of this clone. The chain is built from TRBV27 and TRBJ2-7; 10 bases are shared with TRBD2. J was trimmed by 0 bases and V by 7 bases; bases with no gene match: 12. This CDR3 is built from 17 residues. Germline CDR1 MNHEY, CDR2 SMNVEV (reference sequence). CDR3 DNA: TGTGCCAGCACCGTATGGACTAGCGGAGGGACCTCCTACGAGCAGTACTTC. Encoded protein: CASTVWTSGGTSYEQYF.

This CDR3 reads CASSSWESHGYTF. The CDR3 DNA follows: TGTGCCAGCAGCTCGTGGGAATCCCATGGCTACACCTTC. This chain joins TRBV7-9 and TRBJ1-2; D remains ambiguous. Germline loops: CDR1 SEHNR, CDR2 FQNEAQ (reference sequence). The CDR3 length is 13 residues. V gave up 4 bases and J gave up 6 bases, with 12 bases separating them.